Each of the 30 T cell receptor beta chains below was sequenced from the same sample in a study of T cells in localized non-small cell lung cancer (dated by TCRdb to 2018 to 2021). Library creation used the immunoSEQ multiplex PCR assay. What TCRdb holds here is the immuneACCESS table cut down to in-frame rearrangements. Part of the clones is not present; checked against another copy, under half of the missing clones reflect an unresolved V gene, and the others are unexplained. For this sample the table gives 8,500 to 13,000 clones, of which nearly 50% were detected only once. The top ten hold approximately 4.5% of the sample. The sample in question was lymph node tissue, obtained before any cancer treatment. The receptor set was obtained from a woman between 35 and 70 years old with stage II squamous cell lung carcinoma.

The chain couples TRBV29-1 to TRBJ1-1, with TRBD1 matching 7 bases. CDR1 is SQVTM and CDR2 is ANQGSEA in the germline V gene. The J segment lost 4 bases and the V segment lost 7 bases, leaving 9 bases of the junction unmatched. The CDR3 is 13 amino acids. CDR3 coding DNA: TGCAGCGCCTCAGGGGGGGGCGTCACTGAAGCTTTCTTT. Translating gives CSASGGGVTEAFF.

The J gene is TRBJ2-3, the V gene TRBV2, with TRBD2 identical over 8 bases. The V gene end was trimmed by 0 bases and the J gene end by 4 bases; junction bases not matched to a gene: 3. CDR1 and CDR2 (germline): SNHLY, FYNNEI. The CDR3 is 15 residues long. CDR3: CASSEAAGGPDTQYF. CDR3 nucleotide sequence: TGTGCCAGCAGTGAAGCGGCGGGGGGCCCAGATACGCAGTATTTT.

The chain has TRBV14 and TRBJ1-2, with a weak D call TRBD1 (6 bases). V was trimmed by 0 bases and J by 7 bases, leaving 12 bases between them. CDR3 length: 14 residues. Germline loops: CDR1 SGHDN, CDR2 FVKESK. Written as DNA, the CDR3 is TGTGCCAGCAGCCAAGAACAGGGCATCGGTGGCTACACCTTC. Protein product: CASSQEQGIGGYTF.

The V and J genes are TRBV30 and TRBJ2-7, with a weak D call TRBD1 (6 bases). Looked up from germline, CDR1 is GTSNPN and CDR2 is SVGIG (reference sequence). The CDR3 contains 12 residues. V dropped 8 bases and J dropped 1 base, with 12 bases sitting between them. The CDR3 spells CAQQGKSYEQYF. CDR3 sequence (DNA): TGTGCCCAACAGGGAAAGTCCTACGAGCAGTACTTC.

The CDR3 DNA is TGTGCCAGCAGCTTATCCACCGCTGGAGATACGCAGTATTTT. Translating gives CASSLSTAGDTQYF. The gene calls are TRBV11-3 and TRBJ2-3; D is ambiguous. The V gene lost 2 bases and the J gene lost 5 bases, with 11 bases spanning the gap. CDR3 length: 14 residues. CDR1 and CDR2 (germline): SGHNT, YENEEA. Variable domain in full (rest from reference TRBV11-3 and TRBJ2-3): EAGVVQSPRYKIIEKKQPVAFWCNPISGHNTLYWYLQNLGQGPELLIRYENEEAVDDSQLPKDRFSAERLKGVDSTLKIQPAELGDSAVYLCASSLSTAGDTQYFGPGTRLTVL.

The chain recombines TRBV11-3 with TRBJ2-5, with a possible D match to TRBD1 (5 bases). V lost 4 bases and J 4 bases, leaving 16 bases between the germline ends. CDR1 and CDR2 (germline): SGHNT, YENEEA. The CDR3 is 15 residues long. The CDR3 DNA is TGTGCCAGCAGCTCCCGGGTCACCGACAGAGAGACCCAGTACTTC. The encoded protein is CASSSRVTDRETQYF.

The chain employs TRBV29-1 and TRBJ1-1; D gene ambiguous. V lost 5 bases and J lost 1, with 17 bases in between. The CDR3 length is 15 residues. The germline V gene has CDR1 SQVTM and CDR2 ANQGSEA. CDR3 sequence reads: CSVTKRPGENTEAFF. The CDR3 bases are TGCAGCGTTACAAAGAGGCCCGGGGAGAACACTGAAGCTTTCTTT.

This clone came up a few times. The gene calls are TRBV14 and TRBJ2-2; no clear D. The V end lost 3 bases, the J end lost 0 bases, and 5 bases lay between the germline ends. Looked up from germline, CDR1 is SGHDN and CDR2 is FVKESK. This CDR3 has 14 amino acids. CDR3 loop: CASSQDANTGELFF. CDR3 nucleotide sequence: TGTGCCAGCAGCCAGGACGCGAACACCGGGGAGCTGTTTTTT.

This clone was detected a few times. The chain uses TRBV30 and TRBJ1-1; D is undetermined. The CDR3 contains 13 residues. CDR1 is GTSNPN, CDR2 SVGIG, per germline (reference sequence). The V gene lost 2 bases and the J gene lost 4 bases, with 11 bases spanning the gap. DNA for the CDR3: TGTGCCTGGAGTCTGGGAGTGGTCACTGAAGCTTTCTTT. It yields the protein CAWSLGVVTEAFF.

This clone came up a few times. The J gene is TRBJ2-1, the V gene TRBV6-8; D is undetermined. This CDR3 spans 14 amino acids. The V gene's germline CDR1 is MNHGY and CDR2 SAAAGT. V lost 0 bases and J 8 bases, leaving 11 bases between the germline ends. The CDR3 is CASSYSNLRDEQFF. Here the CDR3 DNA reads TGTGCCAGCAGTTACTCTAATCTAAGGGATGAGCAGTTCTTC.

The rearrangement uses TRBV12-5 and TRBJ2-6, with TRBD1 as a possible D gene (5 bases). In germline, CDR1 is LGHNT, CDR2 FRNRAP. The CDR3 contains 15 residues. The ends were cut back, 1 base at V and 1 base at J, with 5 bases in the middle. The CDR3 is CASGLGQSGANVLTF. CDR3 DNA sequence: TGTGCTAGTGGTTTGGGACAGTCTGGGGCCAACGTCCTGACTTTC.

This clone was counted a single time. The rearrangement links TRBV28 to TRBJ1-1; D is possibly TRBD1 (6 bases). V was cut by 3 bases and J by 5 bases, with 19 bases left in between. This CDR3 has 16 amino acids. Germline V gene lookup returns CDR1 MDHEN and CDR2 SYDVKM. CDR3 coding DNA: TGTGCCAGCAGTTTTGGGGGGCCAAATTCCCTAACTGAAGCTTTCTTT. Amino acids: CASSFGGPNSLTEAFF.

V usage is TRBV6-7 and J usage is TRBJ2-7; 9 nucleotides line up with TRBD1. TRBV6-7 qualifies as an ORF whose function is uncertain. The CDR3 is 13 amino acids. V lost 10 bases and J lost 5; bases outside the gene matches: 9. The CDR3 sequence is CATTGTGSHEQYF. The CDR3 DNA sequence: TGTGCCACTACCGGGACAGGGTCCCACGAGCAGTACTTC.

This chain links TRBV5-1 with TRBJ2-1; D remains ambiguous. Deletions cut 2 bases from V and 1 base from J, with 10 bases between. The CDR3 has 15 residues. The germline V gene has CDR1 SGHRS and CDR2 YFSETQ. The DNA for the CDR3 is TGCGCCAGCAGCTTACAGTCGAAATCCTACAATGAGCAGTTCTTC. It encodes CASSLQSKSYNEQFF.

This chain's CDR3 is CASSLVTRALGGELFF. For the CDR3, the DNA is TGCGCCAGCAGCTTGGTGACCAGGGCTTTAGGCGGGGAGCTGTTTTTT. This chain links TRBV5-1 with TRBJ2-2, with D perhaps TRBD1 (5 bases). CDR1 SGHRS and CDR2 YFSETQ come from the germline V gene. The CDR3 has 16 residues. The V end was cut by 0 bases, the J end by 7 bases, with 16 bases between.

The gene calls are TRBV6-8 and TRBJ2-2; maybe TRBD2 (5 bases). Germline V gene data show CDR1 as MNHGY and CDR2 as SAAAGT. Trimming took off 5 bases at V and 4 bases at J, with 14 bases between the two ends. This CDR3 has 15 amino acids. CDR3 sequence reads: CASSASGLSTGELFF. The CDR3 DNA sequence: TGTGCCAGCAGTGCCAGTGGACTCTCCACCGGGGAGCTGTTTTTT.

Of note for this clone: Germline and junction disagree at one end, which may indicate a read error. The J gene is TRBJ1-2, the V gene TRBV6-4; D remains ambiguous. This CDR3 contains 13 residues. Germline V gene lookup returns CDR1 MRHNA and CDR2 SNTAGT. CDR3 in amino acids: CASSYSSYYGYTF. The CDR3 coding sequence is TGTGCCAGCAGTTACTCGTCTTACTATGGCTACACCTTC.

The chain has TRBV25-1 and TRBJ2-1; no clear D gene. V was shortened by 4 bases and J by 0 bases, with 10 bases between the two germline ends. Germline V gene sequence: CDR1 MGHDK, CDR2 SYGVNS. CDR3 length equals 15 residues. CDR3 sequence reads: CASSARASSYNEQFF. For the CDR3, the DNA is TGTGCCAGCAGTGCTCGGGCCAGCTCCTACAATGAGCAGTTCTTC. The whole variable domain, remainder taken from reference TRBV25-1 and TRBJ2-1, is EADIYQTPRYLVIGTGKKITLECSQTMGHDKMYWYQQDPGMELHLIHYSYGVNSTEKGDLSSESTVSRIRTEHFPLTLESARPSHTSQYLCASSARASSYNEQFFGPGTRLTVL.

The chain is built from TRBV12-5 and TRBJ2-7; no firm D call. Germline assignment: CDR1 LGHNT and CDR2 FRNRAP. The CDR3 has 13 amino acids. As DNA, the CDR3 is TGTGCCAGCCGCGATTGGGTCTCCTACGAGCAGTACTTC. Translating gives CASRDWVSYEQYF. The whole variable domain, filled in from reference TRBV12-5 and TRBJ2-7, reads DARVTQTPRHKVTEMGQEVTMRCQPILGHNTVFWYRQTMMQGLELLAYFRNRAPLDDSGMPKDRFSAEMPDATLATLKIQPSEPRDSAVYFCASRDWVSYEQYFGPGTRLTVT.

The gene calls are TRBV5-1 and TRBJ2-2; TRBD2 matches 7 bases. CDR3 size: 16 residues. Germline V CDR1 and CDR2: SGHRS, YFSETQ. J lost 5 bases, V lost 1 base, and 8 bases had no gene match. CDR3 in DNA: TGCGCCAGCAGCTTGCTTGCGGGAGTACGGACCGGGGAGCTGTTTTTT. It codes for CASSLLAGVRTGELFF.

The J gene is TRBJ2-3, the V gene TRBV11-3; the D gene is possibly TRBD1 (5 bases). The CDR3 contains 18 residues. In germline, CDR1 is SGHNT, CDR2 YENEEA. V lost 8 bases and J lost 0, with 24 bases in between. In DNA form, the CDR3 reads TGTGCCAGCTCACAGGCCGGCAGGGCCGCCCATAGCACAGATACGCAGTATTTT. Encoded protein: CASSQAGRAAHSTDTQYF.

The V gene is TRBV28, the J gene TRBJ2-7, with 8 bases lining up with TRBD2. With V trimmed by 4 bases and J by 0 bases, 5 bases remained unmatched. From germline, CDR1 is MDHEN and CDR2 SYDVKM. The CDR3 spans 15 residues. The CDR3 loop is CASSSGTRSSYEQYF. Here the CDR3 DNA reads TGTGCCAGCAGTTCCGGGACTAGAAGCTCCTACGAGCAGTACTTC.

This clone was observed at least ten times. This rearrangement joins TRBV11-3 to TRBJ1-1, with 11 positions matching TRBD1. This CDR3 contains 14 residues. Unmatched junction bases numbered 5, after V lost 5 bases and J lost 6 bases. Germline V gives CDR1 SGHNT, CDR2 YENEEA. CDR3 nucleotides: TGTGCCAGCAGCCCGGGACAGGGGGACCCTGAAGCTTTCTTT. Amino acids: CASSPGQGDPEAFF.

The CDR3 sequence: CASRPLRNRVGTEAFF. The CDR3 DNA is TGTGCCAGCAGACCCTTAAGGAACAGGGTAGGGACTGAAGCTTTCTTT. V is TRBV6-8 and J is TRBJ1-1, with D possibly being TRBD1 (6 bases). Germline CDR1 is MNHGY and CDR2 is SAAAGT. With 6 bases removed from V and 5 bases from J, the gap between germline ends came to 22 bases. CDR3 length: 16 amino acids.

This clone was recorded a few times. V gene TRBV2 combines with J gene TRBJ1-1; D not resolved. V lost 8 bases to trimming and J lost 1 base, with 11 bases between them. The CDR3 has 13 amino acids. Germline CDR1 SNHLY, CDR2 FYNNEI. CDR3 protein: CASHMAENTEAFF. CDR3 nucleotides: TGTGCCAGCCATATGGCAGAGAACACTGAAGCTTTCTTT.

V is TRBV19 and J is TRBJ1-1; the D is unclear. The V end lost 3 bases, the J end lost 1 base, and 15 bases lay between the germline ends. Germline CDR1 LNHDA, CDR2 SQIVND (reference sequence). The CDR3 sequence is 16 residues long. This chain's CDR3 is CASSIRYGFKNTEAFF. DNA for the CDR3: TGTGCCAGTAGTATCAGGTACGGCTTTAAGAACACTGAAGCTTTCTTT.

V and J are TRBV5-1 and TRBJ1-3; D unresolved. CDR3 length: 15 amino acids. Germline V gives CDR1 SGHRS, CDR2 YFSETQ. V lost 0 bases, J lost 0 bases, and 7 bases lay in between. CDR3 nucleotide sequence: TGCGCCAGCAGCTTGGGGCCGTTCTCTGGAAACACCATATATTTT. It codes for CASSLGPFSGNTIYF.

The chain uses TRBV1 and TRBJ1-5; no DNA check was done on the table's D call, TRBD1. TRBV1 corresponds to a pseudogene. The CDR3 length is 15 residues. The CDR3 loop is CASSQEEGADQPQHF. The CDR3 DNA follows: TGCGCCAGCAGCCAAGAGGAGGGGGCGGATCAGCCCCAGCATTTT.

The chain recombines TRBV19 with TRBJ1-6; 10 bases map to TRBD1. V gave up 6 bases and J gave up 6 bases; unmatched junction bases: 5. CDR3 size: 15 residues. Germline V gene sequence: CDR1 LNHDA, CDR2 SQIVND (reference sequence). This CDR3 reads CASSLGTGANSPLHF. The CDR3 nucleotides are TGTGCCAGTAGCCTTGGGACAGGGGCTAATTCACCCCTCCACTTT.

Here the CDR3 reads CASSPLSSGRESTGELFF. CDR3 in DNA: TGTGCCAGCTCACCACTGTCTAGCGGGAGAGAGAGCACCGGGGAGCTGTTTTTT. This chain uses TRBV18 with TRBJ2-2; 10 nucleotides match TRBD2. The CDR3 sequence is 18 residues long. Germline loops: CDR1 KGHSH, CDR2 LQKENI. J gave up 4 bases and V 1 base, and 9 bases lay outside the gene matches.